The T cell receptor (beta chain) described here comes from a study of T cell responses to AZD1222 COVID-19 vaccine. General study results and limits: Most donors were white British, females outnumbered males, and clonal diversity was possibly underestimated.

Assay: immunoSEQ multiplex PCR; the TCRdb copy retains only in-frame clones and omits some. The data show around 130,000 clones, almost 90% seen once. With respect to this clone: What it binds is not known.

This CDR3 has 20 residues. The V gene's germline CDR1 is SGHNT and CDR2 YYREEE (reference sequence). J lost 6 bases, V lost 5 bases, and 26 bases had no gene match. The V gene is TRBV5-4, the J gene TRBJ1-2, with 9 bases lining up with TRBD1. This sequence originates from an adult in good health. Material: peripheral blood, obtained on day 0 of AZD1222 vaccination. The CDR3: CASSLPAAGTGTRGQHGYTF. CDR3 nucleotide sequence: TGTGCCAGCAGTTTACCGGCCGCCGGGACAGGGACGCGTGGACAGCATGGCTACACCTTC.